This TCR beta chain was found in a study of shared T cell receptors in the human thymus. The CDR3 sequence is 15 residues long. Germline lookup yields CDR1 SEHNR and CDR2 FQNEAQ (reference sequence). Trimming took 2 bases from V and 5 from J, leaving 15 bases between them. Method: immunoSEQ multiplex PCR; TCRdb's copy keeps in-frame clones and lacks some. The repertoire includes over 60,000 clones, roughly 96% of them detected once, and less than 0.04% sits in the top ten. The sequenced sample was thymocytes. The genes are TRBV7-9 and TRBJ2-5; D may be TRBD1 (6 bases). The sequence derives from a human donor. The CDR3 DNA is TGTGCCAGCAGCTTAATGGGGGCCAGCACCGAGACCCAGTACTTC. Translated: CASSLMGASTETQYF.